This TCR beta chain came from a study of CD8 T cells in ankylosing spondylitis. The CDR3 contains 13 residues. Germline CDR1 SGDLS, CDR2 YYNGEE. Trimming pared 0 bases from V and 8 bases from J, leaving 11 bases between. In its sample, this clonotype was seen many times. Its matching antigen is unknown. TCRdb re-derived calls from the 5' RACE reads in MiXCR, one entry per CDR3 protein. The table lists about 39,000 distinct CDR3 sequences, around 3.8% of them singletons, with roughly 4% in the top ten. The study's findings and limits: Reports of some motif variants in reactive arthritis synovial fluid and blood predate this one. What seemed typical of ankylosing spondylitis blood was a TCR beta motif built from roughly eight highly homologous variants. The disease-linked clones had a CD8+ phenotype and low blood frequencies.

The clonotype originates from a female donor with ankylosing spondylitis or in good health (not recorded which). The sample consisted of blood, either unsorted or a sorted T cell fraction (not recorded which). V and J are TRBV9 and TRBJ1-2; D might be TRBD1 (5 bases). CDR3 amino acids: CASSVGRGGGYTF. CDR3 in DNA: TGTGCCAGCAGCGTAGGTCGGGGCGGCGGCTACACCTTC.